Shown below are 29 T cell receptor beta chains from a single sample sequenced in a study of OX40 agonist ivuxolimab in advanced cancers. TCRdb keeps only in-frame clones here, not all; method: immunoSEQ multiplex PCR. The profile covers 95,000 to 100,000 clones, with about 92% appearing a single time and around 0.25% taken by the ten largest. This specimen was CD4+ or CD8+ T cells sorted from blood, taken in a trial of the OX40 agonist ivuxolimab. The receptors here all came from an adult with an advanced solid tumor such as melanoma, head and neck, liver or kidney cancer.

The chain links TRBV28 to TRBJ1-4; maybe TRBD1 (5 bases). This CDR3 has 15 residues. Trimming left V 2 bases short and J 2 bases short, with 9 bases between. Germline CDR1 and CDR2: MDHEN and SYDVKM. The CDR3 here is CASSLVGVTNEKLFF. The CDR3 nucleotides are TGTGCCAGCAGTTTAGTGGGGGTCACTAATGAAAAACTGTTTTTT.

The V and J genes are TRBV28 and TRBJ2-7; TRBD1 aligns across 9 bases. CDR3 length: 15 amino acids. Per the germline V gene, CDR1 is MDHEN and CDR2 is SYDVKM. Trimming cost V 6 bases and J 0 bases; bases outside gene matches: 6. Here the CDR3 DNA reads TGTGCCAGCAGGCAGTACAGGGGGCACTCCTACGAGCAGTACTTC. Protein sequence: CASRQYRGHSYEQYF.

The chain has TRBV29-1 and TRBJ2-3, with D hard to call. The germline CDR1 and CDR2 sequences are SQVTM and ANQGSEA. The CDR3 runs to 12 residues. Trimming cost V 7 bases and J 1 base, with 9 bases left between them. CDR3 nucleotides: TGCAGCGCCAAGGATGGCACAGATACGCAGTATTTT. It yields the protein CSAKDGTDTQYF.

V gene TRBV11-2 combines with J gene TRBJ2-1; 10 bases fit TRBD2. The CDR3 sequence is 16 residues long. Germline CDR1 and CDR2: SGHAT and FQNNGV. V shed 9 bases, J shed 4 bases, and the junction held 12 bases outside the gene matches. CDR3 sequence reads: CASQRGLAPLYNEQFF. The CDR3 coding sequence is TGTGCCAGTCAGCGGGGACTAGCGCCACTTTACAATGAGCAGTTCTTC.

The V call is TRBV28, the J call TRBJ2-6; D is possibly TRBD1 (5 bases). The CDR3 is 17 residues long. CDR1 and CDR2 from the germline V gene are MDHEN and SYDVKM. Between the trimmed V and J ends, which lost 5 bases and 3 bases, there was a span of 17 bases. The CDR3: CASSPLTGADGANVLTF. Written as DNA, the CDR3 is TGTGCCAGCAGTCCGCTAACTGGGGCTGATGGGGCCAACGTCCTGACTTTC.

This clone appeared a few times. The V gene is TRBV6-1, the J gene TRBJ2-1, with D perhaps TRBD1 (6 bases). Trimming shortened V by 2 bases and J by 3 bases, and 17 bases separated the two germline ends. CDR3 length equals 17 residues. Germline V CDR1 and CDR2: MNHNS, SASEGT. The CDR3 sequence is CASSERVRQANYNEQFF. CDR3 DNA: TGTGCCAGCAGTGAAAGGGTGCGACAGGCGAACTACAATGAGCAGTTCTTC.

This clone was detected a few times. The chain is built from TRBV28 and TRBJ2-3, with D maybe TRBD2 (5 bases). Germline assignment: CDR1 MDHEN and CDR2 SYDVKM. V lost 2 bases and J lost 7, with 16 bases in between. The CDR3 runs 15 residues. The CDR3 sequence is CASSLGNPRLNTQYF. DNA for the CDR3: TGTGCCAGCAGTTTAGGTAATCCGAGACTAAATACGCAGTATTTT.

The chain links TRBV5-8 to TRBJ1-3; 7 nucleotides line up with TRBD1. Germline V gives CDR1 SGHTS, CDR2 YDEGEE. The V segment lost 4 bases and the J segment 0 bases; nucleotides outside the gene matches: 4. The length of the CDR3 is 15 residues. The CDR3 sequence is CASSRGQNSGNTIYF. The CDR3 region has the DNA TGTGCCAGCAGCCGGGGACAGAACTCTGGAAACACCATATATTTT.

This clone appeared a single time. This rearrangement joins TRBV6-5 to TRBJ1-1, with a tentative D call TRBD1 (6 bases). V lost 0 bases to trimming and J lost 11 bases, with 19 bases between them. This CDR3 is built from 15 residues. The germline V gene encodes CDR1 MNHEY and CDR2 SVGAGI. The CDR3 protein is CASSYSSTGGGEAFF. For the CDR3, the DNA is TGTGCCAGCAGTTACTCTAGTACGGGGGGCGGGGAGGCTTTCTTT.

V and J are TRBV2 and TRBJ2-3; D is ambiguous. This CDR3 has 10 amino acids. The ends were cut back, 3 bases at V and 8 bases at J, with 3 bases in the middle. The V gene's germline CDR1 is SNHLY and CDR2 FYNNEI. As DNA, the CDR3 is TGTGCCAGCAGTGAGGGTACGCAGTATTTT. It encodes CASSEGTQYF.

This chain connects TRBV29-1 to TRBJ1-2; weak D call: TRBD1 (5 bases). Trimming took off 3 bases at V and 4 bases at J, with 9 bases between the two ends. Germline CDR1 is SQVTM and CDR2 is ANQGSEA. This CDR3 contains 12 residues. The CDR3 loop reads CSVERQSYGYTF. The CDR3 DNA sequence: TGCAGCGTTGAGCGACAGAGCTATGGCTACACCTTC.

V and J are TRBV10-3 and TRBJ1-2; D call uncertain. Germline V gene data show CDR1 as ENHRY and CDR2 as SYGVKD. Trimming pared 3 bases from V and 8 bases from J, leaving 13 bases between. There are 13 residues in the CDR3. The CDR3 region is CAISESQSRGYTF. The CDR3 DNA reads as TGTGCCATCAGTGAAAGCCAGTCGCGCGGCTACACCTTC.

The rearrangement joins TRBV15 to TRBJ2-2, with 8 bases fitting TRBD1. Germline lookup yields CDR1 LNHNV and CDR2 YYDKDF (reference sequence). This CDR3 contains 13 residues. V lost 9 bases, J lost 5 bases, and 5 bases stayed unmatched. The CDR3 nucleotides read TGTGCCACAAGGACAGGGACTACCGGGGAGCTGTTTTTT. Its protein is CATRTGTTGELFF.

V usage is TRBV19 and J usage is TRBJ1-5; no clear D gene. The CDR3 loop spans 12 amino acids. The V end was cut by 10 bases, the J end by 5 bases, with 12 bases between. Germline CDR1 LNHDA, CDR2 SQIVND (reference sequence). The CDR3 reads CATRLGDQPQHF. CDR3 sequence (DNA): TGTGCCACCCGACTCGGGGATCAGCCCCAGCATTTT.

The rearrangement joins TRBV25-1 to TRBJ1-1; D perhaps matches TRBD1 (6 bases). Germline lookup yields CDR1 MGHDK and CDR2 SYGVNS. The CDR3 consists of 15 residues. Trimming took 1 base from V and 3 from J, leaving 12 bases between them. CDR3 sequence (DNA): TGTGCCAGCAGTGAATTAGGGGGGTCGGACACTGAAGCTTTCTTT. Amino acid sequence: CASSELGGSDTEAFF.

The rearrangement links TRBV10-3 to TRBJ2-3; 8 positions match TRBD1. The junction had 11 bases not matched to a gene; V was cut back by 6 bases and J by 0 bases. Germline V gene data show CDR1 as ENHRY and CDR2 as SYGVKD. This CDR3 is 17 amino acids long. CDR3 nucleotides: TGTGCCATCAGGAGGATGACGGGACAGGCTAGCACAGATACGCAGTATTTT. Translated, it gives CAIRRMTGQASTDTQYF.

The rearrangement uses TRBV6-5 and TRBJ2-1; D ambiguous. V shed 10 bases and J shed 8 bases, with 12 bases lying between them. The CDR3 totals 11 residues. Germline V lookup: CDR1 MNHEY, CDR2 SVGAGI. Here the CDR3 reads CATFSGYEQFF. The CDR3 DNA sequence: TGTGCCACCTTTAGTGGCTATGAGCAGTTCTTC.

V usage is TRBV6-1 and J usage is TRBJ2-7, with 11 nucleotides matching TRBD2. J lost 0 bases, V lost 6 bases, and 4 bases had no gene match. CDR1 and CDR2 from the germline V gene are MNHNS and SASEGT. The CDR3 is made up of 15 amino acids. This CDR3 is CASRRTSGSSYEQYV. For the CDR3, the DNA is TGTGCCAGCAGACGAACTAGCGGGAGCTCCTACGAGCAGTACGTC.

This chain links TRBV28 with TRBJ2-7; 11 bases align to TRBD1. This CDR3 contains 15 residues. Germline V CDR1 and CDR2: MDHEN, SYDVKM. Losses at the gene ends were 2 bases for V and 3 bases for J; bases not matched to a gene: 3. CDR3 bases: TGTGCCAGCAGTTTAGCCGGGACAGGGGGCTACGAGCAGTACTTC. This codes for CASSLAGTGGYEQYF.

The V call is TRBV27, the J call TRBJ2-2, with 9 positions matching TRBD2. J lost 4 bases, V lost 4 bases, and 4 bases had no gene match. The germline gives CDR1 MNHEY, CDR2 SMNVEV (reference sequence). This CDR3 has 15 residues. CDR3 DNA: TGTGCCAGCAGTTCCGGGACTAGCCGCACCGGGGAGCTGTTTTTT. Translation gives CASSSGTSRTGELFF.

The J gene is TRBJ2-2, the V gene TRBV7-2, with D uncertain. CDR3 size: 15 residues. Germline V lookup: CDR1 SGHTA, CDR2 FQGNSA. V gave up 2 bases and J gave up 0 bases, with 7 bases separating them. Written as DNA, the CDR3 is TGTGCCAGCAGCTTATTTACAGCGAACACCGGGGAGCTGTTTTTT. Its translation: CASSLFTANTGELFF.

The CDR3 DNA follows: TGTGCCAGCAGCCCAATCGACAGAGACACAGATACGCAGTATTTT. It codes for CASSPIDRDTDTQYF. This chain connects TRBV7-3 to TRBJ2-3; maybe TRBD1 (5 bases). The CDR3 spans 15 residues. V shed 5 bases and J shed 2 bases, with 14 bases lying between them. Germline lookup yields CDR1 SGHTA and CDR2 FQGTGA.

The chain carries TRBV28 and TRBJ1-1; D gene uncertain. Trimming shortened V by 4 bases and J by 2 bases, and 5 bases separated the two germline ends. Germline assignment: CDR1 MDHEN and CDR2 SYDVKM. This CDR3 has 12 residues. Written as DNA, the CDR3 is TGTGCCAGCAGTTACAGTAACACTGAAGCTTTCTTT. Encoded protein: CASSYSNTEAFF. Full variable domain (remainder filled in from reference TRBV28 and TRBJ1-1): DVKVTQSSRYLVKRTGEKVFLECVQDMDHENMFWYRQDPGLGLRLIYFSYDVKMKEKGDIPEGYSVSREKKERFSLILESASTNQTSMYLCASSYSNTEAFFGQGTRLTVV.

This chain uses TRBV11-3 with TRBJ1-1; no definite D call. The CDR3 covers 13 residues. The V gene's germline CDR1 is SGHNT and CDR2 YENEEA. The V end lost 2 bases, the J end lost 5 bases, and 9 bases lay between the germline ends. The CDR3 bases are TGTGCCAGCAGCTTAAATCTCGGTACTGAAGCTTTCTTT. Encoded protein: CASSLNLGTEAFF. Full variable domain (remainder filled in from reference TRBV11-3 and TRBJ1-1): EAGVVQSPRYKIIEKKQPVAFWCNPISGHNTLYWYLQNLGQGPELLIRYENEEAVDDSQLPKDRFSAERLKGVDSTLKIQPAELGDSAVYLCASSLNLGTEAFFGQGTRLTVV.

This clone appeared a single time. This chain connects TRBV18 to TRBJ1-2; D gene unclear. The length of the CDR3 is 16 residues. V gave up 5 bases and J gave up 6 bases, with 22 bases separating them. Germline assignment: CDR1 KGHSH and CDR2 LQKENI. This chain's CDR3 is CASSNFGREVYDGYTF. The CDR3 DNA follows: TGTGCCAGCTCAAATTTCGGTCGGGAGGTTTACGATGGCTACACCTTC.

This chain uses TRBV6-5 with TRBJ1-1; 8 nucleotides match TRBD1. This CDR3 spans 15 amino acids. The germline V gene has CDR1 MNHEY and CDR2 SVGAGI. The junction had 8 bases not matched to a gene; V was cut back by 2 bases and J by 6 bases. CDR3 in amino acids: CASSYLGRGHSEAFF. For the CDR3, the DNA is TGTGCCAGCAGTTACCTTGGCAGGGGGCATTCTGAAGCTTTCTTT.

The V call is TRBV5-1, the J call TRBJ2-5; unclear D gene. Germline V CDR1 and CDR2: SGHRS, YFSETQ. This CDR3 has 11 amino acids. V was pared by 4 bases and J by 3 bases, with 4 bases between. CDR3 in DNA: TGCGCCAGCAGCACCGAAGAGACCCAGTACTTC. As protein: CASSTEETQYF.

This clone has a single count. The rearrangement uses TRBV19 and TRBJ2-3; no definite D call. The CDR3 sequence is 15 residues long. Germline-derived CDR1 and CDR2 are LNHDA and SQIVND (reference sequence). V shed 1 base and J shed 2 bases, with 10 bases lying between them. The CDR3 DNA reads TGTGCCAGTAGTATAGGTGGGCGTTACACAGATACGCAGTATTTT. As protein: CASSIGGRYTDTQYF.

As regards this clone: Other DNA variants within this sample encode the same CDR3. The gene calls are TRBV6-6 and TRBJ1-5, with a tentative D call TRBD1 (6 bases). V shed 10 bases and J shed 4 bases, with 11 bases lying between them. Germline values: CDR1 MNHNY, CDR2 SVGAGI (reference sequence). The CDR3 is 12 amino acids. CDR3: CATRQGNQPQHF. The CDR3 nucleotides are TGTGCCACCAGGCAGGGGAATCAGCCCCAGCATTTT.